This TCR beta chain was retrieved from a study of T cell clones after liver transplantation. Germline CDR1 MGHRA, CDR2 YSYEKL. The germline V and J ends were trimmed by 8 bases and 4 bases, with 12 bases remaining between them. The CDR3 runs to 13 residues. Produced via immunoSEQ multiplex PCR; TCRdb's table is partial and in-frame only. The sample yields over 45,000 clones, over 65% seen once. The sequencing used CD4+ T cells from blood, collected more than 53 months after liver transplant. The origin of this receptor is a human patient who received a liver transplant. T cells may partly derive from the graft donor. V usage is TRBV4-1 and J usage is TRBJ1-3; D gene uncertain. In DNA form, the CDR3 reads TGCGCCAGCGGCCCCGCGACCGGAAACACCATATATTTT. Residues: CASGPATGNTIYF.